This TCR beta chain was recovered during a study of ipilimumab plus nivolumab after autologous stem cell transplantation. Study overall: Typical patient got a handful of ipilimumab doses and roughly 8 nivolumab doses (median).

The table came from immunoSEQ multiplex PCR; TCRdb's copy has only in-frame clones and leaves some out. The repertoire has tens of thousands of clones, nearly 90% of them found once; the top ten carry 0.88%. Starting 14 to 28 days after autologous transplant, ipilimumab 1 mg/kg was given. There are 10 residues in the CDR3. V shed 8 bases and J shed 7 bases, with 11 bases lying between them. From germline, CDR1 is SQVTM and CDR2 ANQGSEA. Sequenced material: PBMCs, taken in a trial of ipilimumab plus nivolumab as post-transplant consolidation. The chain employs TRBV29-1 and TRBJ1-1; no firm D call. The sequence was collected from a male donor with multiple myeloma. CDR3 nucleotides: TGCAGCACATGGACGGATGAAGCTTTCTTT. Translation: CSTWTDEAFF.